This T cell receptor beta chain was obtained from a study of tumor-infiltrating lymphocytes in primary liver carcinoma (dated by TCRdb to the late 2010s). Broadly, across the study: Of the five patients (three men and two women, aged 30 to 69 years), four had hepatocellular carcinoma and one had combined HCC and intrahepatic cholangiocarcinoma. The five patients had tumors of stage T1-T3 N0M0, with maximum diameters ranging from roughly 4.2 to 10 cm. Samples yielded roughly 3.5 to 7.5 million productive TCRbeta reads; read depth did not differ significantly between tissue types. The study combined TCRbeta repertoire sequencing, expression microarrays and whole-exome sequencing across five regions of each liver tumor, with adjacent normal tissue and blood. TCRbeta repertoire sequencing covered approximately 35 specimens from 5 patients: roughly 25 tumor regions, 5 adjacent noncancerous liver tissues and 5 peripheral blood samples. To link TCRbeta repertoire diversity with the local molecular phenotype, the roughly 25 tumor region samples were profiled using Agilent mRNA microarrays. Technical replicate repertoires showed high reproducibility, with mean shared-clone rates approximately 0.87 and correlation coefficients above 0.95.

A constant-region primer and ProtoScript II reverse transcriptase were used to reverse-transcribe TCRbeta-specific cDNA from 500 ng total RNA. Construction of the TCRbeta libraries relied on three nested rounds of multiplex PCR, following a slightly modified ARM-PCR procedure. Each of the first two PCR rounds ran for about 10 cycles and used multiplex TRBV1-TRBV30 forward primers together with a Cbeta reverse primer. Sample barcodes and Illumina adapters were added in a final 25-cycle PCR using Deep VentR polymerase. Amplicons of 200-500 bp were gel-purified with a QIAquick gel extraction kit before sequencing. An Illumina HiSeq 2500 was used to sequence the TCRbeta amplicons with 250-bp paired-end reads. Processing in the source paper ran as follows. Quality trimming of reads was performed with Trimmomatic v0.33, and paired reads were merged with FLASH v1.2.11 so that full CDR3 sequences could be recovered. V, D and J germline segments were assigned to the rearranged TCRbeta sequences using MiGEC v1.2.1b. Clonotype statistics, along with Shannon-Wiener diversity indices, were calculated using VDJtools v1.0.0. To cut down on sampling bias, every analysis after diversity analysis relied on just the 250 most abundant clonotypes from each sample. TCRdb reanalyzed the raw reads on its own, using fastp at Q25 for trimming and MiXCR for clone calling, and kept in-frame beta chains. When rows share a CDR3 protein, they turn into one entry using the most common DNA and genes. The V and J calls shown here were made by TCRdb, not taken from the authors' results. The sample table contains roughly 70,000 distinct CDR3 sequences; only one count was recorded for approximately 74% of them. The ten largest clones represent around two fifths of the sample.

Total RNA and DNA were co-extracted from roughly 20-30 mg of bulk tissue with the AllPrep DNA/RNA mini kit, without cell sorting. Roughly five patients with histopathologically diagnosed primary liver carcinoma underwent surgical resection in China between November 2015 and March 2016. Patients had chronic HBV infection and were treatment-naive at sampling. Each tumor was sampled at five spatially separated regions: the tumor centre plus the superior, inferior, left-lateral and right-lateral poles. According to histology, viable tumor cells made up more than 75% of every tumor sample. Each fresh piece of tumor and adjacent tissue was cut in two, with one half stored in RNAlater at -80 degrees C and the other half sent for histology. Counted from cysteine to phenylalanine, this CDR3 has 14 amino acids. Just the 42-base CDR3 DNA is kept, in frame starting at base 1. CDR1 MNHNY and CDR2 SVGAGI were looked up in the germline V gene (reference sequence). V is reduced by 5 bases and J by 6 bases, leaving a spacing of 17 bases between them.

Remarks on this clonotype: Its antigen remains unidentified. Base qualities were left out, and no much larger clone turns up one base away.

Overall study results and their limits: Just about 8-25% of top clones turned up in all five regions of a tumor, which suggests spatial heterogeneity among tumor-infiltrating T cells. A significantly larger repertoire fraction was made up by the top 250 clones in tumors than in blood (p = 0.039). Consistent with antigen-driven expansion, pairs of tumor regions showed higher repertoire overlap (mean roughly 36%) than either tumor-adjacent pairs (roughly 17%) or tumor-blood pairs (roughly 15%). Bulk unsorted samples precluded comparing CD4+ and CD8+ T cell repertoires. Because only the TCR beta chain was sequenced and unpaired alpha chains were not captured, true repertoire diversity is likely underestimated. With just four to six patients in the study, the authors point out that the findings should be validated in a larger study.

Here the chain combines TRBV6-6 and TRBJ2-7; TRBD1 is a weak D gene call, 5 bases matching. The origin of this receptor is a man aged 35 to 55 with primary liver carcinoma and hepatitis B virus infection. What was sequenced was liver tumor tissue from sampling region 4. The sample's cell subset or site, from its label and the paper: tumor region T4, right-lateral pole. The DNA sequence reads TGTGCCAGCAGTGGTTCAGGCAGGGTCTGCGAGCAGTACTTC. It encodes CASSGSGRVCEQYF.